This entry lists 21 T cell receptor beta chains sequenced from one sample in a study of T-cell reconstitution after alpha-beta-depleted transplantation in children. Construction of the TCRbeta library involved unique molecular identifiers. TCRdb reprocessed the PCR reads via MiXCR and lists one record per CDR3 protein. The sample has about 480,000 distinct CDR3 sequences, 9.5% to 15% seen once. The material sequenced was PBMCs from the stem cell graft donor, taken from the stem cell graft. The receptors were gathered from a human donor who donated a stem cell graft to a child with combined immunodeficiency.

The chain employs TRBV19 and TRBJ2-1; 10 nucleotides line up with TRBD2. Trimming at V came to 7 bases and at J to 5 bases, leaving 5 bases not matched to a gene. This CDR3 region has 14 residues. In germline, CDR1 is LNHDA, CDR2 SQIVND (reference sequence). CDR3 protein: CASTRTSGNNEQFF. In nucleotides, the CDR3 is TGTGCCAGTACCCGGACTAGCGGTAACAATGAGCAGTTCTTC.

There are a few counts of this clonotype. The rearrangement joins TRBV4-3 to TRBJ2-1; the match to TRBD2 covers 9 bases. This CDR3 is 17 amino acids long. The germline V gene has CDR1 LGHNA and CDR2 YSLEER. The ends lost 4 bases at V and 2 bases at J; junction bases unmatched: 9. In nucleotides, the CDR3 is TGCGCCAGCAGCCTCCGTATAGCGGGGGACCCCTACAATGAGCAGTTCTTC. Protein sequence: CASSLRIAGDPYNEQFF.

The sample holds a few counts of this clonotype. The chain joins TRBV3-1 to TRBJ2-5; TRBD2 agrees at 7 bases. J lost 1 base, V lost 4 bases, and 9 bases had no gene match. Germline-derived CDR1 and CDR2 are LGHDT and YNNKEL (reference sequence). The CDR3 is made up of 16 amino acids. CDR3 in DNA: TGTGCCAGCAGCCCACGGCCTAGCGGAGTCCAAGAGACCCAGTACTTC. Translating gives CASSPRPSGVQETQYF.

The table lists this clonotype with a few counts. The chain couples TRBV12-3 or TRBV12-4 to TRBJ1-6; TRBD1 matches at 7 bases. V gave up 3 bases and J gave up 7 bases; unmatched junction bases: 3. The CDR3 runs 14 residues. In DNA form, the CDR3 reads TGTGCCAGCAGTTTGGGACAGCCAAATTCACCCCTCCACTTT. As protein: CASSLGQPNSPLHF.

On this clonotype: The junction departs from the called germline gene at one end, perhaps through a read error. The chain employs TRBV7-7 and TRBJ2-1, with TRBD2 as a possible D gene (6 bases). The V gene's germline CDR1 is SSHAT and CDR2 FNYEAQ (reference sequence). This CDR3 comprises 16 residues. The CDR3, as DNA: TGTGCTAGCAGCCCCCCCGGGGCGGGGATGTACAATGAGCACTTCTTC. This encodes CASSPPGAGMYNEHFF. Full variable domain (rest looked up from reference TRBV7-7 and TRBJ2-1): GAGVSQSPRYKVTKRGQDVTLRCDPISSHATLYWYQQALGQGPEFLTYFNYEAQPDKSGLPSDRFSAERPEGSISTLTIQRTEQRDSAMYRCASSPPGAGMYNEHFFGPGTRLTVL.

This clonotype showed up just a few times. This chain connects TRBV6-2 or TRBV6-3 to TRBJ2-1, with 11 bases that match TRBD2. This CDR3 has 14 amino acids. Trimming cost V 5 bases and J 9 bases; bases outside gene matches: 6. CDR1 is MNHEY, CDR2 SVGEGT, per germline. CDR3 protein: CASSDIGTSGEQFF. Written as DNA, the CDR3 is TGTGCCAGCAGTGACATAGGGACTAGCGGTGAGCAGTTCTTC.

The chain uses TRBV7-2 and TRBJ2-3, with D possibly called TRBD1 or TRBD2 (5 bases each). CDR1 and CDR2 from the germline V gene are SGHTA and FQGNSA. CDR3 size: 16 residues. V was cut by 1 base and J by 0 bases, with 11 bases left in between. CDR3 amino acids: CASSLGGDPSTDTQYF. The CDR3 DNA follows: TGTGCCAGCAGCTTAGGTGGGGACCCTAGCACAGATACGCAGTATTTT.

Note on this clonotype: A much bigger clone sits one base away, suggesting this may be a read error. The gene calls are TRBV7-2 and TRBJ2-3, with D possibly matching TRBD2 (5 bases). Germline CDR1 is SGHTA and CDR2 is FQGNSA. V dropped 4 bases and J dropped 5 bases, with 19 bases sitting between them. The CDR3 has 16 residues. In DNA, the CDR3 is TGTGCCAGCAGCTCCCGGGTGGGAGTCGGGGTAGATACGCAGTATTTT. Amino acid sequence: CASSSRVGVGVDTQYF.

This clonotype appeared a few times. The CDR3 loop is CASSFTSQGSPFF. The CDR3 region has the DNA TGTGCCAGCAGCTTCACCTCTCAGGGCTCACCTTTCTTT. The chain is built from TRBV7-3 and TRBJ1-1, with D perhaps matching TRBD1 (5 bases). V lost 3 bases and J lost 12, with 17 bases in between. The germline V gene encodes CDR1 SGHTA and CDR2 FQGTGA. The CDR3 totals 13 residues.

This clonotype was detected many times. The rearrangement links TRBV29-1 to TRBJ2-3; D is perhaps TRBD2 (6 bases). The germline V gene has CDR1 SQVTM and CDR2 ANQGSEA. The length of the CDR3 is 13 residues. The germline V and J ends were trimmed by 6 bases and 4 bases, with 14 bases remaining between them. For the CDR3, the DNA is TGCAGCGTGCCTAGCGCTTCGGCAGATACGCAGTATTTT. It specifies CSVPSASADTQYF.

The table lists this clonotype with many counts. The chain employs TRBV24-1 and TRBJ2-1; 14 bases are a match to TRBD2. Trimming removed 0 bases from V and 9 bases from J; junction bases left unmatched: 6. The CDR3 is 17 residues long. From germline, CDR1 is KGHDR and CDR2 SFDVKD. CDR3 residues: CATSDLPGLAGGGEQFF. CDR3 nucleotides: TGTGCCACCAGTGATTTGCCTGGACTAGCGGGAGGTGGTGAGCAGTTCTTC.

In its sample, this clonotype was seen many times. The chain combines TRBV30 with TRBJ2-1; the D call may be TRBD1 or TRBD2 (6 bases each). V dropped 0 bases and J dropped 2 bases, with 11 bases sitting between them. This CDR3 contains 15 residues. CDR1 is GTSNPN and CDR2 is SVGIG in the germline V gene (reference sequence). The CDR3 sequence: CAWSVGGRPYNEQFF. The CDR3 coding sequence is TGTGCCTGGAGTGTAGGGGGGAGGCCCTACAATGAGCAGTTCTTC. The full variable domain, rest sourced from reference TRBV30 and TRBJ2-1, is SQTIHQWPATLVQPVGSPLSLECTVEGTSNPNLYWYRQAAGRGLQLLFYSVGIGQISSEVPQNLSASRPQDRQFILSSKKLLLSDSGFYLCAWSVGGRPYNEQFFGPGTRLTVL.

The chain carries TRBV30 and TRBJ2-1; D is unresolved. The germline CDR1 and CDR2 sequences are GTSNPN and SVGIG (reference sequence). The V gene lost 0 bases and the J gene lost 7 bases, with 1 base spanning the gap. The CDR3 spans 10 residues. The CDR3: CAWSVNEQFF. The CDR3 region has the DNA TGTGCCTGGAGTGTTAATGAGCAGTTCTTC. The full variable domain, its missing parts supplied by reference TRBV30 and TRBJ2-1, is SQTIHQWPATLVQPVGSPLSLECTVEGTSNPNLYWYRQAAGRGLQLLFYSVGIGQISSEVPQNLSASRPQDRQFILSSKKLLLSDSGFYLCAWSVNEQFFGPGTRLTVL.

The chain carries TRBV2 and TRBJ2-5, with 15 positions matching TRBD2. This CDR3 spans 15 amino acids. V shed 6 bases, J shed 6 bases, and the junction held 5 bases outside the gene matches. The germline V gene encodes CDR1 SNHLY and CDR2 FYNNEI. The CDR3 bases are TGTGCCAGCAGGGGGACTAGCGGGAGGTCGAAGACCCAGTACTTC. Its translation is CASRGTSGRSKTQYF.

V gene TRBV3-1 combines with J gene TRBJ2-7; TRBD2 aligns across 8 bases. CDR1 and CDR2 (germline): LGHDT, YNNKEL (reference sequence). The CDR3 runs to 16 residues. The V gene end was trimmed by 1 base and the J gene end by 0 bases; junction bases not matched to a gene: 5. The CDR3 here is CASSQVGLAGSYEQYF. CDR3 sequence (DNA): TGTGCCAGCAGCCAAGTGGGTCTAGCGGGCTCCTACGAGCAGTACTTC.

The chain recombines TRBV7-2 with TRBJ2-5, with 7 bases lining up with TRBD2. The CDR3 consists of 12 residues. Trimming removed 3 bases from V and 7 bases from J; junction bases left unmatched: 2. Germline CDR1 SGHTA, CDR2 FQGNSA. The CDR3 region is CASSFTGGTQYF. The CDR3 region has the DNA TGTGCCAGCAGCTTCACGGGGGGGACCCAGTACTTC.

This clonotype was picked up a small number of times. This chain joins TRBV29-1 and TRBJ1-1, with D unclear. Trimming shortened V by 4 bases and J by 0 bases, and 9 bases separated the two germline ends. Per germline, CDR1 SQVTM and CDR2 ANQGSEA. The CDR3 spans 13 residues. CDR3 region: CSVVLRLNTEAFF. CDR3 in DNA: TGCAGCGTTGTGTTAAGACTGAACACTGAAGCTTTCTTT.

J is TRBJ1-4 and V is TRBV14, with D hard to call. Trimming shortened V by 4 bases and J by 0 bases, and 15 bases separated the two germline ends. From germline, CDR1 is SGHDN and CDR2 FVKESK. The CDR3 sequence is 17 residues long. The CDR3 loop reads CASSPKRTVATNEKLFF. CDR3 DNA: TGTGCCAGCAGCCCGAAACGGACTGTTGCAACTAATGAAAAACTGTTTTTT. Full variable domain (rest looked up from reference TRBV14 and TRBJ1-4): EAGVTQFPSHSVIEKGQTVTLRCDPISGHDNLYWYRRVMGKEIKFLLHFVKESKQDESGMPNNRFLAERTGGTYSTLKVQPAELEDSGVYFCASSPKRTVATNEKLFFGSGTQLSVL.

This clonotype appeared many times. J is TRBJ2-7 and V is TRBV5-1; TRBD1 is a possible D gene (6 bases). V was shortened by 0 bases and J by 2 bases, with 18 bases between the two germline ends. The V gene's germline CDR1 is SGHRS and CDR2 YFSETQ. The CDR3 spans 17 residues. The CDR3 DNA is TGCGCCAGCAGCTTGGATCCCTGGGACACCTCAACCTACGAGCAGTACTTC. It codes for CASSLDPWDTSTYEQYF. The variable domain in full, completed from reference TRBV5-1 and TRBJ2-7, reads KAGVTQTPRYLIKTRGQQVTLSCSPISGHRSVSWYQQTPGQGLQFLFEYFSETQRNKGNFPGRFSGRQFSNSRSEMNVSTLELGDSALYLCASSLDPWDTSTYEQYFGPGTRLTVT.

This clonotype occurred many times. The chain links TRBV7-9 to TRBJ1-1; D is uncertain. The CDR3 is 13 residues long. Trimming stripped 3 bases from V and 1 base from J, with 6 bases between. The germline CDR1 and CDR2 sequences are SEHNR and FQNEAQ (reference sequence). The CDR3 is CASSFLKNTEAFF. CDR3 bases: TGTGCCAGCAGCTTCCTGAAGAACACTGAAGCTTTCTTT.

The V call is TRBV7-9, the J call TRBJ1-1; 9 positions match TRBD1. CDR1 and CDR2 (germline): SEHNR, FQNEAQ (reference sequence). The V segment lost 2 bases and the J segment 4 bases; nucleotides outside the gene matches: 5. The length of the CDR3 is 15 residues. In nucleotides, the CDR3 is TGTGCCAGCAGCTTATCACAGGGGGCCGGCACTGAAGCTTTCTTT. Amino acids: CASSLSQGAGTEAFF.